This T cell receptor (beta chain) was documented in a study of blood T cell repertoires in COVID-19 (TCRdb year 2020). About the investigation overall: Samples covering the acute and convalescent phases of COVID-19 were provided by collaborators in the United States, Italy and Spain. The material from the prospective study consisted of cDNA or gDNA derived from T cells, B-cell-depleted T cells, or PBMCs. Deeply sampled blood TCRbeta repertoires from subjects exposed to, actively infected with, or recovered from COVID-19 were included in the dataset. The repertoires were released in a freely available public database meant as a resource for research on the immune response to SARS-CoV-2. The samples were drawn from two sources: the first 160 participants of the ongoing ImmuneRACE study, and 1,000 to 1,500 subjects contributed by 6 global collaborators. The sample metadata nearly always contained a de-identified subject ID, COVID-19 status, age in years and sex. Where available, HLA class I and class II types were obtained from metadata supplied by the sample provider rather than from assay-based typing.

Concerning this clone itself: Its antigen remains unidentified. Base qualities are not at hand, and no much larger clone is one base apart.

Results the study describes overall, beyond this receptor: The quantity of clinical and demographic metadata differed by source and by participant and was supplied without curation.

TCRbeta CDR3 regions were amplified from genomic DNA by means of the immunoSEQ Assay, a bias-controlled multiplex PCR. For the original study's pipeline: Within the assay, amplification of reference gene primers was used to estimate how many nucleated cells each sample contained. To quantify the absolute abundance of each unique TCRbeta CDR3 rearrangement, sequence reads were collapsed and filtered. Productive Simpson clonality was computed per sample as the square root of Simpson's diversity index over productive rearrangements. TCRdb re-hosts the immuneACCESS table, in-frame sequences only. Its copies lack some clones; in the studies checked, an unresolved V gene accounts for under half of them, and the cause for the rest is not known. V and J calls and clone size come straight from that table; D and trimming were deduced from the DNA. The sample records over 25,000 clones, approximately 85% of which are singletons. 7% to 8.5% of the sample is held by the ten biggest clonotypes.

The germline V gene (reference sequence) sets CDR1 to SEHNR and CDR2 to FQNEAQ. From the cysteine through the phenylalanine, the CDR3 covers 14 amino acids. Only CDR3 DNA remains: 42 bases, in frame from the first base. V loses 5 bases of germline sequence and J loses 5 bases, and the interval between the two ends is 13 bases. Each collaborating institution followed its own protocols to collect whole blood in K2EDTA tubes. For TCRbeta analysis, collaborators shipped samples as frozen whole blood, isolated PBMCs, or DNA extracted from either of those sample types. This sequence originates from a human donor in a cohort sampled during active COVID-19. The V gene is TRBV7-9 and the J gene is TRBJ1-5; the D gene is possibly TRBD1, with 6 bases matching. The specimen was peripheral blood. The CDR3 amino acid sequence is: CASSVDRPDQPQHF. In nucleotide form, the sequence is TGTGCCAGCAGCGTAGACAGGCCGGATCAGCCCCAGCATTTT.